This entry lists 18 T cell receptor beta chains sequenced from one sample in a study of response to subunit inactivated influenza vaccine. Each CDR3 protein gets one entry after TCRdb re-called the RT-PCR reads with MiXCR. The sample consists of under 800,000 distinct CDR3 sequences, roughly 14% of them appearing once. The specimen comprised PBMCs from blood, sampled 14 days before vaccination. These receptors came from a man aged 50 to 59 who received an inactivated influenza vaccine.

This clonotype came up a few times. The DNA for the CDR3 is TGTGCCAGCAGTTTTGAGGGGGCAGGGCACGAGCAGTACTTC. It yields the protein CASSFEGAGHEQYF. The chain links TRBV12-3 or TRBV12-4 to TRBJ2-7, with 7 bases identical to TRBD1. This CDR3 has 14 amino acids. J lost 5 bases, V lost 3 bases, and 7 bases had no gene match.

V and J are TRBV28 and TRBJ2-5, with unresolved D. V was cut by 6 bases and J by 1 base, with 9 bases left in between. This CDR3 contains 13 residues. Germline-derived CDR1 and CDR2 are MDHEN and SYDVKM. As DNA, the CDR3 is TGTGCCAGCAGACGGACGTTCCAAGAGACCCAGTACTTC. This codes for CASRRTFQETQYF.

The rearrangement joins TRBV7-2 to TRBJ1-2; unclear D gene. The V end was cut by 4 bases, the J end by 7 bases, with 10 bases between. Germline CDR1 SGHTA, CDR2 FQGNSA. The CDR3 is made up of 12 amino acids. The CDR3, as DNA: TGTGCCAGCAGCTCAGGAAGGTCTGGCTACACCTTC. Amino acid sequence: CASSSGRSGYTF.

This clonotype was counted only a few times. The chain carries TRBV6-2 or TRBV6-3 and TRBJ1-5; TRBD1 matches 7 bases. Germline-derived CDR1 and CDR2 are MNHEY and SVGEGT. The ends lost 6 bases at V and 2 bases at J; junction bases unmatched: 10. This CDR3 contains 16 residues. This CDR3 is CASSSDRAIRNQPQHF. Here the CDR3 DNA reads TGTGCCAGCAGCAGTGACAGGGCCATCCGCAATCAGCCCCAGCATTTT.

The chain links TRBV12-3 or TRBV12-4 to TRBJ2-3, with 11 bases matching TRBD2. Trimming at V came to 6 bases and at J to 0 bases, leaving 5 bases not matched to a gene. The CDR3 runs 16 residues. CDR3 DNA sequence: TGTGCCAGCAGCATGACTAGCGGGGTTAGCACAGATACGCAGTATTTT. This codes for CASSMTSGVSTDTQYF.

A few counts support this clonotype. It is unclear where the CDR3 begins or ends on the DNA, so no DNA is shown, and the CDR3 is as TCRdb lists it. CDR3 region: CASSPWSSTGNTGELFFF. The chain has TRBV4-2 and TRBJ2-2; the table calls TRBD1, which could not be checked here. 18 amino acids form the CDR3, both terminal residues included. The germline gives CDR1 LGHNA, CDR2 YNFKEQ.

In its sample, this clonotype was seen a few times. The CDR3 nucleotides are TGTGCCAGCAGTTCCTCTAACGGGGAGCTGTTTTTT. Its translation: CASSSSNGELFF. This sequence joins TRBV12-3 or TRBV12-4 and TRBJ2-2, with D hard to call. V was trimmed by 4 bases and J by 7 bases, leaving 7 bases between them. The CDR3 is made up of 12 amino acids.

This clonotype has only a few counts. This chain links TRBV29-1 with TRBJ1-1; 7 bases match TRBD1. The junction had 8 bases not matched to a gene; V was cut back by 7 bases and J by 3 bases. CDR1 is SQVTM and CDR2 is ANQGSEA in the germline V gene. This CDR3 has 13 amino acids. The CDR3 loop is CSGRQGLYTEAFF. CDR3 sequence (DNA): TGCAGCGGACGACAGGGACTTTACACTGAAGCTTTCTTT. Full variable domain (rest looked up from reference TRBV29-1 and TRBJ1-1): SAVISQKPSRDICQRGTSLTIQCQVDSQVTMMFWYRQQPGQSLTLIATANQGSEATYESGFVIDKFPISRPNLTFSTLTVSNMSPEDSSIYLCSGRQGLYTEAFFGQGTRLTVV.

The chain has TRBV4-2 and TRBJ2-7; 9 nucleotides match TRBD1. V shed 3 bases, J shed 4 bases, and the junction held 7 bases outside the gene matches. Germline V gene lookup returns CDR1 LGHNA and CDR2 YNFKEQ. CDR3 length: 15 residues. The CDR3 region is CASSQGTGHRYEQYF. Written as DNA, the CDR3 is TGTGCCAGCAGCCAGGGGACAGGGCACCGATACGAGCAGTACTTC.

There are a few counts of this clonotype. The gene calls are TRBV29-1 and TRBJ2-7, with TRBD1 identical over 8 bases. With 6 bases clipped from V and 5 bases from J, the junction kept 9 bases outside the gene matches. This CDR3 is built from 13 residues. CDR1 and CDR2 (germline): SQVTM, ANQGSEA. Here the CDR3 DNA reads TGCAGCGTGTCTCCTCAGGGGGCCCACGAGCAGTACTTC. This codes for CSVSPQGAHEQYF.

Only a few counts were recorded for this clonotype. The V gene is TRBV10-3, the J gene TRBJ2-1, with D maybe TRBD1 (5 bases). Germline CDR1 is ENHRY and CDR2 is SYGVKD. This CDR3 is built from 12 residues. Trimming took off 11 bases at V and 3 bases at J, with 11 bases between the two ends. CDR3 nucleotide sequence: TGTGCCGCCAAGACAGACTACAATGAGCAGTTCTTC. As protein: CAAKTDYNEQFF.

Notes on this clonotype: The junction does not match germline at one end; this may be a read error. This CDR3 reads CASSSKGRSTSIVF. The CDR3 coding sequence is TGTGCCAGTAGTTCGAAGGGACGGTCCACCAGCATCGTTTTT. The rearrangement uses TRBV19 and TRBJ1-4; weak D call: TRBD1 (5 bases). The CDR3 has 14 residues. Germline CDR1 and CDR2: LNHDA and SQIVND (reference sequence).

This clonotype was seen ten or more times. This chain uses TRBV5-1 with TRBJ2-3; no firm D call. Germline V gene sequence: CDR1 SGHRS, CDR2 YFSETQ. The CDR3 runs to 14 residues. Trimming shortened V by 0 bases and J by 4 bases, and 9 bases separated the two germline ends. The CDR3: CASSLGESPDTQYF. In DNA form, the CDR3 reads TGCGCCAGCAGCTTGGGAGAATCGCCAGATACGCAGTATTTT. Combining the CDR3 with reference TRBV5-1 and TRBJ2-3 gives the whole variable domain KAGVTQTPRYLIKTRGQQVTLSCSPISGHRSVSWYQQTPGQGLQFLFEYFSETQRNKGNFPGRFSGRQFSNSRSEMNVSTLELGDSALYLCASSLGESPDTQYFGPGTRLTVL.

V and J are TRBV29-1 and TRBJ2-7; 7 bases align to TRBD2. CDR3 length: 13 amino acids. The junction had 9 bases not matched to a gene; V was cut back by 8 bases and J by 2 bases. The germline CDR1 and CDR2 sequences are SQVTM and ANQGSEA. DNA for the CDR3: TGCAGCATTAGGGCGGGAGAGACCTACGAGCAGTACTTC. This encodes CSIRAGETYEQYF.

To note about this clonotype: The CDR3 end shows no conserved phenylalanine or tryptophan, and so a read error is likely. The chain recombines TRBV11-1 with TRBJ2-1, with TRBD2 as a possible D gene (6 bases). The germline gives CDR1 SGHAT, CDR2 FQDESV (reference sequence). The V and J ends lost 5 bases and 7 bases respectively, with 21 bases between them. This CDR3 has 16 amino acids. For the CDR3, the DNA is TGTGCCAGCAGCCCTTGGGCGGGGCCAACACTAAATGAGCAGTTCTCC. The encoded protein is CASSPWAGPTLNEQFS.

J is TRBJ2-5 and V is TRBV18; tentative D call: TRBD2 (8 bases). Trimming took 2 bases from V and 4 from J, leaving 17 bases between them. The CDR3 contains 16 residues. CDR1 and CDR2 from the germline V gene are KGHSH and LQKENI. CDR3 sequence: CASSPTSGNRGETQYF. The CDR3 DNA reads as TGTGCCAGCTCACCAACTAGCGGCAACAGGGGAGAGACCCAGTACTTC.

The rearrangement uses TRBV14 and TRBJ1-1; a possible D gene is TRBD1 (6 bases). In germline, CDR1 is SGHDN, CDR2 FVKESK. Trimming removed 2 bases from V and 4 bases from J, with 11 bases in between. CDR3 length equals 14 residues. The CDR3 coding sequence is TGTGCCAGCAGCCAAACAGGGTCTCGCACTGAAGCTTTCTTT. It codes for CASSQTGSRTEAFF.

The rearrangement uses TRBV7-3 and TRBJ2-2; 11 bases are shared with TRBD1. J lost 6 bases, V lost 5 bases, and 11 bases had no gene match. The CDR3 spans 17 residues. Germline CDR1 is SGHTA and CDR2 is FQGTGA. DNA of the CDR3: TGTGCCAGCAGCGCCGACCGGGACAGGGGGTTGGCCGGGGAGCTGTTTTTT. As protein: CASSADRDRGLAGELFF.